This T cell receptor beta chain was identified in a study of T cell changes during pregnancy in multiple sclerosis. Only in-frame clones appear in the TCRdb table, and some are missing; sequencing was by immunoSEQ multiplex PCR. The sample lists roughly 38,000 clones, 80% to 90% seen once, with 1.2% in the top ten. The CDR3 spans 15 residues. Germline V gives CDR1 SGHRS, CDR2 YFSETQ. V shed 2 bases and J 1 base; nucleotides not matched to a gene: 4. The receptor's source is a female donor with multiple sclerosis, enrolled in a pregnancy study. The specimen was CD4+ T cells from peripheral blood mononuclear cells, collected before pregnancy. The chain has TRBV5-1 and TRBJ2-7; 9 bases agree with TRBD1. The CDR3 is CASSLSGTGSYEQYF. As DNA, the CDR3 is TGCGCCAGCAGCTTATCCGGGACAGGGTCCTACGAGCAGTACTTC.